The source of this T cell receptor (beta chain) is a study of cytomegalovirus exposure and HLA in healthy donors. Study details: HLA-typed donors were the source of approximately 80 million unique TCRs held in an early data release.

Study-wide points: Later analysis identified a missense DCLRE1C variant that was linked to TCR beta V- and J-gene trimming. The study carried out a later analysis of TCR beta sequences. It associated 15,000 to 20,000 of them with specific HLA alleles at a false discovery rate of 0.05.

The germline V gene has CDR1 MDHEN and CDR2 SYDVKM. This CDR3 spans 18 amino acids. Trimming stripped 3 bases from V and 0 bases from J, with 18 bases between. Vbeta (60) and Jbeta (13) primers were used in the PCR. Here immunoSEQ multiplex PCR was the method, and the copy in TCRdb shows in-frame clones only, minus some. Of approximately 100,000 clones listed, less than 10% are singletons. This clone was counted between two and nine times. Its specificity is unknown. Sequences were obtained from PBMCs. The rearrangement links TRBV28 to TRBJ1-5; tentative D call: TRBD1 (6 bases). This receptor was identified in a man aged 50 to 60 in good health and CMV-seropositive. The CDR3 region is CASSLETGRGYSNQPQHF. The CDR3, as DNA: TGTGCCAGCAGTTTGGAAACAGGGAGGGGATATAGCAATCAGCCCCAGCATTTT.